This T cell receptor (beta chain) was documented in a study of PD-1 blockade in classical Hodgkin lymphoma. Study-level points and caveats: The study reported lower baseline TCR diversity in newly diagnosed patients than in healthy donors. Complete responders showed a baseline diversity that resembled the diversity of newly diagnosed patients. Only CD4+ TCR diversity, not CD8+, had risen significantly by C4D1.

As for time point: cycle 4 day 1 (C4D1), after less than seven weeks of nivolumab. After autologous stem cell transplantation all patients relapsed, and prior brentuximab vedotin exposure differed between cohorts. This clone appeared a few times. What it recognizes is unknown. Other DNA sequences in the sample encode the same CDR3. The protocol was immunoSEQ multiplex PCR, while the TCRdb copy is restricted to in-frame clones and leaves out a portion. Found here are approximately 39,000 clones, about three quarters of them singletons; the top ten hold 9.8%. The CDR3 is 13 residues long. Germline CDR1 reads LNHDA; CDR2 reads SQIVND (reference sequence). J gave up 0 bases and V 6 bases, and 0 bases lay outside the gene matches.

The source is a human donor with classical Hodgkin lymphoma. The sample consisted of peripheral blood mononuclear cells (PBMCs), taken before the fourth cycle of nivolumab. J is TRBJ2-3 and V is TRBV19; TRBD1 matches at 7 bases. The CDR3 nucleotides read TGTGCCAGTAGGGACAGGAGCACAGATACGCAGTATTTT. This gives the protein CASRDRSTDTQYF.